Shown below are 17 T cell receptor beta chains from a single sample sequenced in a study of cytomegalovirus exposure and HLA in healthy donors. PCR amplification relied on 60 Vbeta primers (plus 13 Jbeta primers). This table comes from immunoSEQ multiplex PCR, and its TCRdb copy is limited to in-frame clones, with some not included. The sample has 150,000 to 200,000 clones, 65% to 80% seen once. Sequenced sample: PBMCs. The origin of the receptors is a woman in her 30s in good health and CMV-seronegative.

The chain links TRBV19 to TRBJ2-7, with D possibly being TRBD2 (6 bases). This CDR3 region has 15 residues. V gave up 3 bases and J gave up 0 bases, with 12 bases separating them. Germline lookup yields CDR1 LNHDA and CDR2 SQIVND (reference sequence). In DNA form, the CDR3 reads TGTGCCAGTAGTATGGAGCTAGCGATCTCCTACGAGCAGTACTTC. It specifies CASSMELAISYEQYF.

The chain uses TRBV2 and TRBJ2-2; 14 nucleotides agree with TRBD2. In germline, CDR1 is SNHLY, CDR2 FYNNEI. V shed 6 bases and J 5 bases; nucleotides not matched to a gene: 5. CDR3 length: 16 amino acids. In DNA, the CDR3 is TGTGCCAGCAGGGGACTAGCGGGAGTGGTGACCGGGGAGCTGTTTTTT. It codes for CASRGLAGVVTGELFF.

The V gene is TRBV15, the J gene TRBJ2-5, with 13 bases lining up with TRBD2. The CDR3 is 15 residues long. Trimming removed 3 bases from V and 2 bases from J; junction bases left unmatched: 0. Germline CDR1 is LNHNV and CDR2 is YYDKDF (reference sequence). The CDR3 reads CATSRTSGGQETQYF. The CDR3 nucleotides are TGTGCCACCAGCAGGACTAGCGGGGGGCAAGAGACCCAGTACTTC.

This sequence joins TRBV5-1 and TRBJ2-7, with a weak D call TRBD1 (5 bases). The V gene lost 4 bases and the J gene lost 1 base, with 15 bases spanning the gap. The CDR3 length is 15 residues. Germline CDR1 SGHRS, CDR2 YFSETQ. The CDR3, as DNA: TGCGCCAGCAGCGCCCGACAGATACGTTCCTACGAGCAGTACTTC. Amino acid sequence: CASSARQIRSYEQYF.

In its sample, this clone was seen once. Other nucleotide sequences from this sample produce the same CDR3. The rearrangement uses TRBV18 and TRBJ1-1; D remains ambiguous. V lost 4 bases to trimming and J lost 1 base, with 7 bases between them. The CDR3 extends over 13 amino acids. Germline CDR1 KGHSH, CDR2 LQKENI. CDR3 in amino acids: CASSLQANTEAFF. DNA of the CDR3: TGTGCCAGCTCACTCCAGGCGAACACTGAAGCTTTCTTT.

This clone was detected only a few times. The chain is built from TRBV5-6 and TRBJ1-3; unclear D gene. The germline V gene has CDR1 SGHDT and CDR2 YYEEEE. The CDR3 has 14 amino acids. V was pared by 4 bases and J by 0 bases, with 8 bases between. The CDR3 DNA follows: TGTGCCAGCAGCCCGAGCCCCTCTGGAAACACCATATATTTT. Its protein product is CASSPSPSGNTIYF.

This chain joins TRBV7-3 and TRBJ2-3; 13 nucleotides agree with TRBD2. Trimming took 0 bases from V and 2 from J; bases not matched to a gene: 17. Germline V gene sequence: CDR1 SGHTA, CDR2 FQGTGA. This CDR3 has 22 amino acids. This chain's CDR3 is CASSLTALTSGGASRSTDTQYF. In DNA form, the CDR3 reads TGTGCCAGCAGCTTAACCGCTCTAACTAGCGGGGGGGCCTCTCGTTCCACAGATACGCAGTATTTT.

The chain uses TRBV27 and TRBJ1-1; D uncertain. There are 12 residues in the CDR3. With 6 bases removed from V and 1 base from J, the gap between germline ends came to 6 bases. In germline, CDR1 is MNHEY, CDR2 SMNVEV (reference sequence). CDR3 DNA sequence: TGTGCCAGCAGCACACGGAACACTGAAGCTTTCTTT. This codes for CASSTRNTEAFF.

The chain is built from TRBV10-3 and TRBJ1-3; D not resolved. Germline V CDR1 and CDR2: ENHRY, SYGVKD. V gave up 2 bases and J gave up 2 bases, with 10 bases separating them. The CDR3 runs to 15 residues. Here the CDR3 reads CAISEGLRAGNTIYF. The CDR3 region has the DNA TGTGCCATCAGTGAGGGGTTGCGGGCTGGAAACACCATATATTTT.

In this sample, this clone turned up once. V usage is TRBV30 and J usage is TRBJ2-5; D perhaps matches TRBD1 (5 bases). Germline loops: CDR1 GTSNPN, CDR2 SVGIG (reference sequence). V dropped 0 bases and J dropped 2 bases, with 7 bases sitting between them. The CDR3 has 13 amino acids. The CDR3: CAWSVGAQETQYF. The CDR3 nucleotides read TGTGCCTGGAGTGTAGGGGCTCAAGAGACCCAGTACTTC.

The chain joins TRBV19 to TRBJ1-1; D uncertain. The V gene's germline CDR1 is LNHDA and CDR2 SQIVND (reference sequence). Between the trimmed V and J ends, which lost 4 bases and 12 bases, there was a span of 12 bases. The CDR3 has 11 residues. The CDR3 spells CASSKEPLTFF. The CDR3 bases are TGTGCCAGTAGTAAGGAGCCCCTGACTTTCTTT. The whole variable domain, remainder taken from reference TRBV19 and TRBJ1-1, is DGGITQSPKYLFRKEGQNVTLSCEQNLNHDAMYWYRQDPGQGLRLIYYSQIVNDFQKGDIAEGYSVSREKKESFPLTVTSAQKNPTAFYLCASSKEPLTFFGQGTRLTVV.

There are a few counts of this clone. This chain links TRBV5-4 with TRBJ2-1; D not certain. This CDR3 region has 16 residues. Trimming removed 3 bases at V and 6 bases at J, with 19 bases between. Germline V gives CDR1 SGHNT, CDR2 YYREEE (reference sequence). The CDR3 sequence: CASSSVPVRGPNEQFF. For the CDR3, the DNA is TGTGCCAGCAGCTCGGTCCCAGTCCGCGGCCCCAATGAGCAGTTCTTC. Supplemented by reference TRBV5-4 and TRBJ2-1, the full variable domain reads ETGVTQSPTHLIKTRGQQVTLRCSSQSGHNTVSWYQQALGQGPQFIFQYYREEENGRGNFPPRFSGLQFPNYSSELNVNALELDDSALYLCASSSVPVRGPNEQFFGPGTRLTVL.

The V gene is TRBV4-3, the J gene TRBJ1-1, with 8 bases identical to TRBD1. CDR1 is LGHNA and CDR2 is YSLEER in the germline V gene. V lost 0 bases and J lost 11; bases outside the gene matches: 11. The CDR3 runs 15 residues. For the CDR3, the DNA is TGCGCCAGCAGCCAAGACCTCAACGCCGGGACAGGCGCTTTCTTT. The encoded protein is CASSQDLNAGTGAFF.

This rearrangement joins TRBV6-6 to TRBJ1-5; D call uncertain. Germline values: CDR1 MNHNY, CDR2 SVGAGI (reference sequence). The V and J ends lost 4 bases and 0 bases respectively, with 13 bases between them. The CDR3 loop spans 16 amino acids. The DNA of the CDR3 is TGTGCCAGCAGTTTCGCCCTAGGCGATAGCAATCAGCCCCAGCATTTT. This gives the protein CASSFALGDSNQPQHF.

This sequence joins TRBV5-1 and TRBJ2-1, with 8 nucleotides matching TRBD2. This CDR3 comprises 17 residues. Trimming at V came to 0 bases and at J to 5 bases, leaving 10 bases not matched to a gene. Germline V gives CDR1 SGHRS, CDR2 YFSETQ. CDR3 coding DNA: TGCGCCAGCAGCTTGGGCCTTGGTGCGGGGGGTAACAATGAGCAGTTCTTC. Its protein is CASSLGLGAGGNNEQFF.

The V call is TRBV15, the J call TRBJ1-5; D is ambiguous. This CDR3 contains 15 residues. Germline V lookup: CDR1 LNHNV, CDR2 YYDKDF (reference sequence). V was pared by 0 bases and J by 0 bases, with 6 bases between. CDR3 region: CATSREVVSNQPQHF. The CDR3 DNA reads TGTGCCACCAGCAGAGAGGTAGTTAGCAATCAGCCCCAGCATTTT.

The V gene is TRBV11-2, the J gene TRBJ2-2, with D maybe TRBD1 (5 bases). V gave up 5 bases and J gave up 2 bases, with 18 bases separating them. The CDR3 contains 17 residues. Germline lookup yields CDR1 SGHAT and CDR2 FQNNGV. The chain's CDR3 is CASSEKGPGRNTGELFF. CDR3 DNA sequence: TGTGCCAGCAGCGAAAAGGGCCCAGGGCGCAACACCGGGGAGCTGTTTTTT. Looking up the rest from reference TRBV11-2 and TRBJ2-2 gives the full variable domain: EAGVAQSPRYKIIEKRQSVAFWCNPISGHATLYWYQQILGQGPKLLIQFQNNGVVDDSQLPKDRFSAERLKGVDSTLKIQPAKLEDSAVYLCASSEKGPGRNTGELFFGEGSRLTVL.